The subject of this entry is one T cell receptor (beta chain). Its target is not known. This specimen includes other DNA sequences encoding the same CDR3. Trimming shortened V by 0 bases and J by 4 bases, and 7 bases separated the two germline ends. Germline V gives CDR1 LNHNV, CDR2 YYDKDF (reference sequence). The CDR3 is 14 amino acids. This record belongs to a study of T cell responses to AZD1222 COVID-19 vaccine. The protocol was immunoSEQ multiplex PCR, while the TCRdb copy is restricted to in-frame clones and leaves out a portion. The profile shows around 150,000 clones, under 95% of them singletons. Study-level results: The study found vaccine-associated CD4 TCRs spanning spike, dominant at 160-218 and 743-854. Reportedly, nearly half of unique spike TCRs recognized epitopes outside B.1.351/B.1.1.7 mutations. Sampling that yielded the repertoires occurred only after the peak T cell response.

The source is an adult in good health. The sequencing used peripheral blood, collected on day 0 of AZD1222 vaccination. This chain joins TRBV15 and TRBJ1-5; TRBD1 is a possible D gene (5 bases). CDR3 protein: CATSREGGNQPQHF. CDR3 coding DNA: TGTGCCACCAGCAGAGAGGGGGGAAATCAGCCCCAGCATTTT.